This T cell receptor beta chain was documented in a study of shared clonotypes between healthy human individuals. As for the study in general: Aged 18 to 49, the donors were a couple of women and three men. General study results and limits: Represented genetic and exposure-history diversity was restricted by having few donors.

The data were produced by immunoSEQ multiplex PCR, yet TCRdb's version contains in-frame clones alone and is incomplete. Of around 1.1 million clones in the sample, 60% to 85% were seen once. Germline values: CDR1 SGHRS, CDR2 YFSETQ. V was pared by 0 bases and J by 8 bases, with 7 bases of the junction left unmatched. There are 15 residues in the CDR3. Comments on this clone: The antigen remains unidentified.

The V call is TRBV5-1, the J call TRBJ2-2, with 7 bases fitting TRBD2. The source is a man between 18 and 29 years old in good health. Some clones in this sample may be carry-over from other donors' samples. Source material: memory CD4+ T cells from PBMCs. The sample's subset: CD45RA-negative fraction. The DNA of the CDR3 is TGCGCCAGCAGCTTGGTGGCGGGAGAGCAGGGGGAGCTGTTTTTT. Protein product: CASSLVAGEQGELFF.